Reported below is one T cell receptor (beta chain). Its cognate antigen is unknown. This record belongs to a study of identifying expanded T cells in peripheral blood. No infections or other immune events were documented during collection. The ends were cut back, 7 bases at V and 5 bases at J, with 21 bases in the middle. This CDR3 region has 15 residues. Germline CDR1 and CDR2: SGHRS and YFSETQ. The study, taken as a whole, reports: Technical replicates showed around 1.2 changed clones; approximately 2 weeks 15 to 20; four weeks 19. Across healthy donors, higher total template counts meant significantly greater two-week count variance.

Repertoires were generated with immunoSEQ multiplex PCR, while TCRdb's copy carries only in-frame clones and drops some. The sample has about 100,000 clones, over 70% seen once; the top ten hold just over 5.5%. The TCR was taken from a person between 18 and 70 years old in good health. Material: blood. The V and J genes are TRBV5-1 and TRBJ1-1; D not certain. CDR3 sequence: CASCDSPQRVTEAFF. The CDR3, as DNA: TGCGCCAGCTGCGACTCACCCCAGCGGGTTACTGAAGCTTTCTTT.